Shown below are 8 T cell receptor beta chains from a single sample sequenced in a study of OX40 agonist ivuxolimab in advanced cancers. The assay was immunoSEQ multiplex PCR, and TCRdb's table has in-frame clones only and misses some. The sample lists over 45,000 clones, roughly 92% occurring once. This specimen consisted of CD4+ or CD8+ T cells sorted from blood, obtained in a trial of the OX40 agonist ivuxolimab. Every receptor here comes from an adult with an advanced solid tumor such as melanoma, head and neck, liver or kidney cancer.

The chain uses TRBV2 and TRBJ2-7; TRBD2 agrees at 12 bases. In germline, CDR1 is SNHLY, CDR2 FYNNEI. Trimming at V came to 6 bases and at J to 5 bases, leaving 8 bases not matched to a gene. CDR3 length: 15 amino acids. Written as DNA, the CDR3 is TGTGCCAGCAGGCTCCTAGCGGGGGGGGCCCACGAGCAGTACTTC. Its protein is CASRLLAGGAHEQYF.

This chain links TRBV5-1 with TRBJ1-3, with 10 bases matching TRBD1. This CDR3 has 15 residues. J was trimmed by 0 bases and V by 5 bases; bases with no gene match: 2. Germline CDR1 SGHRS, CDR2 YFSETQ. The CDR3 protein is CASSWDRGSGNTIYF. The CDR3 DNA reads as TGCGCCAGCAGTTGGGACAGGGGCTCTGGAAACACCATATATTTT.

V is TRBV6-6 and J is TRBJ2-7; TRBD1 matches at 9 bases. J gave up 4 bases and V 5 bases, and 9 bases lay outside the gene matches. The germline V gene encodes CDR1 MNHNY and CDR2 SVGAGI (reference sequence). This CDR3 is 15 amino acids long. This chain's CDR3 is CASSDPDRGNYEQYF. The CDR3 DNA sequence: TGTGCCAGCAGTGATCCGGACAGGGGCAATTACGAGCAGTACTTC.

This chain connects TRBV27 to TRBJ2-1; 12 bases agree with TRBD2. Germline-derived CDR1 and CDR2 are MNHEY and SMNVEV (reference sequence). The CDR3 sequence is 12 residues long. The CDR3: CAWGTSGPAGFF. CDR3 coding DNA: TGTGCATGGGGGACTAGCGGGCCTGCCGGGTTCTTC.

This clone was detected only once. The chain carries TRBV29-1 and TRBJ1-2, with D possibly being TRBD1 (6 bases). Trimming stripped 4 bases from V and 2 bases from J, with 14 bases between. The CDR3 runs to 14 residues. CDR1 SQVTM and CDR2 ANQGSEA come from the germline V gene. The CDR3 loop reads CSVGKDSANYGYTF. As DNA, the CDR3 is TGCAGCGTTGGGAAGGACAGCGCCAACTATGGCTACACCTTC.

Comments on this clone: The sample contains more than one DNA sequence encoding this CDR3. The chain employs TRBV25-1 and TRBJ1-4; D is possibly TRBD1 (5 bases). The CDR3 length is 14 residues. Germline V gene sequence: CDR1 MGHDK, CDR2 SYGVNS. V was pared by 3 bases and J by 8 bases, with 13 bases between. This chain's CDR3 is CASSEAGSGEKLFF. The CDR3 DNA sequence: TGTGCCAGCAGTGAGGCAGGGTCGGGCGAAAAACTGTTTTTT.

V gene TRBV4-1 combines with J gene TRBJ2-7; 9 bases are a match to TRBD1. Germline CDR1 and CDR2: MGHRA and YSYEKL. The CDR3 covers 16 residues. Unmatched junction bases numbered 6, after V lost 0 bases and J lost 3 bases. CDR3 amino acids: CASSQEGGTGFYEQYF. Here the CDR3 DNA reads TGCGCCAGCAGCCAAGAAGGAGGGACAGGGTTCTACGAGCAGTACTTC.

This chain joins TRBV28 and TRBJ1-2, with 9 bases aligning to TRBD1. Germline CDR1 and CDR2: MDHEN and SYDVKM. The V and J ends lost 3 bases and 0 bases, in that order; junction bases with no gene match: 8. This CDR3 contains 17 residues. The CDR3 DNA is TGTGCCAGCAGTTTTCCGGGACAGGGCATAGCTAACTATGGCTACACCTTC. Residues: CASSFPGQGIANYGYTF.